This T cell receptor (beta chain) appears in the sequencing data of a study of shared clonotypes between healthy human individuals. General observations from the study: Sharing across four donors was highest in naive CD4 (roughly 5%) and lowest in memory CD8 (0.4%).

Turning to this clone: The antigen remains unidentified.

CDR1 is LNHDA, CDR2 SQIVND, per germline (reference sequence). The CDR3 extends over 13 amino acids. Trimming took 2 bases from V and 4 from J, leaving 6 bases between them. Here immunoSEQ multiplex PCR was the method, and the copy in TCRdb shows in-frame clones only, minus some. Of under 600,000 clones in the sample, 97% were seen once. The J gene is TRBJ1-3, the V gene TRBV19; D remains unclear. The sequencing sample was made of naive CD4+ T cells sorted from blood. The subset denotes: CD45RA+ positively selected. This TCR was recovered from a woman in her twenties or thirties in good health. CDR3 sequence: CASSISDGNTIYF. The DNA for the CDR3 is TGTGCCAGTAGTATATCAGACGGAAACACCATATATTTT.